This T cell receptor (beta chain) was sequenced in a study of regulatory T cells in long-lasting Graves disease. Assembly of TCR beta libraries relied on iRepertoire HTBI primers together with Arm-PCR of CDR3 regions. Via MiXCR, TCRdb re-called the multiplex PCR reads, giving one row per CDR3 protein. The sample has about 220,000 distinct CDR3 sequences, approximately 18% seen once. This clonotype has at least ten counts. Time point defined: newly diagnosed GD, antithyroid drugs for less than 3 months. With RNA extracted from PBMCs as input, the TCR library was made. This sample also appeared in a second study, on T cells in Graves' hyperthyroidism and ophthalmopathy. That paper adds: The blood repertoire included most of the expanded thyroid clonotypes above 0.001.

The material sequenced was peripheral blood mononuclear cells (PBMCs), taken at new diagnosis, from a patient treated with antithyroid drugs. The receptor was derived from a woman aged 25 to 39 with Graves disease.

Written as DNA, the CDR3 is TGTGCCAGTAGTATAGGTTTAGATACAGCGATACACACCGGGGAGCTGTTTTTT. This gives the protein CASSIGLDTAIHTGELFF. The rearrangement uses TRBV19 and TRBJ2-2; D is uncertain. The CDR3 totals 18 residues. Trimming stripped 1 base from V and 3 bases from J, with 18 bases between. The germline V gene encodes CDR1 LNHDA and CDR2 SQIVND (reference sequence).